One sample yielded the 8 T cell receptor beta chains listed below, sequenced in a study of blood T cell repertoires in COVID-19. Clones were read by immunoSEQ multiplex PCR, and TCRdb kept only the in-frame ones, dropping some. This sample yields 200,000 to 300,000 clones, of which almost 85% are seen a single time; 4% belongs to the top ten. The sequencing input was peripheral blood. The receptor set was obtained from a man aged 45-65 years with acute or convalescent COVID-19.

V is TRBV5-6 and J is TRBJ2-7; perhaps TRBD2 as D (5 bases). Deletions cut 4 bases from V and 2 bases from J, with 10 bases between. The CDR3 runs 13 residues. CDR1 is SGHDT and CDR2 is YYEEEE in the germline V gene. This CDR3 is CASSGLSPYEQYF. In DNA form, the CDR3 reads TGTGCCAGCAGCGGACTCTCCCCCTACGAGCAGTACTTC.

This clone appeared a few times. The chain links TRBV7-9 to TRBJ1-2; TRBD1 might be the D (6 bases). Per the germline V gene, CDR1 is SEHNR and CDR2 is FQNEAQ (reference sequence). With 5 bases removed from V and 4 bases from J, the gap between germline ends came to 11 bases. The CDR3 is 13 amino acids. CDR3 amino acids: CASSPRRGYGYTF. The CDR3 DNA sequence: TGTGCCAGCAGCCCCCGCAGGGGCTATGGCTACACCTTC. The whole variable domain, remainder taken from reference TRBV7-9 and TRBJ1-2, is DTGVSQNPRHKITKRGQNVTFRCDPISEHNRLYWYRQTLGQGPEFLTYFQNEAQLEKSRLLSDRFSAERPKGSFSTLEIQRTEQGDSAMYLCASSPRRGYGYTFGSGTRLTVV.

The chain joins TRBV4-1 to TRBJ2-7; 13 positions agree with TRBD2. After removal of 3 bases from V and 3 bases from J, the junction contained 5 bases not matched to a gene. Germline CDR1 MGHRA, CDR2 YSYEKL. CDR3 length: 16 residues. The CDR3 region has the DNA TGCGCCAGCAGCCAGGGACTAGCGGGGATACTCTACGAGCAGTACTTC. It specifies CASSQGLAGILYEQYF.

This clone was seen a handful of times. The chain joins TRBV5-1 to TRBJ2-2; D is possibly TRBD2 (5 bases). CDR1 and CDR2 (germline): SGHRS, YFSETQ. The V and J ends lost 5 bases and 1 base respectively, with 9 bases between them. The length of the CDR3 is 14 residues. The DNA of the CDR3 is TGCGCCAGCAGTCCCGAGGGGAACACCGGGGAGCTGTTTTTT. Protein: CASSPEGNTGELFF.

J is TRBJ2-1 and V is TRBV10-3, with TRBD2 matching over 8 bases. The CDR3 consists of 18 residues. From germline, CDR1 is ENHRY and CDR2 SYGVKD. V gave up 3 bases and J gave up 4 bases; unmatched junction bases: 14. CDR3 bases: TGTGCCATCAGTGACTATAGGGGGGGAAGCGGGAGATACAATGAGCAGTTCTTC. Translated: CAISDYRGGSGRYNEQFF.

The chain recombines TRBV7-3 with TRBJ2-1; perhaps TRBD2 as D (5 bases). Trimming cost V 5 bases and J 9 bases, with 8 bases left between them. The CDR3 has 11 residues. The germline V gene has CDR1 SGHTA and CDR2 FQGTGA. The CDR3 DNA follows: TGTGCCAGCAGCAAAAGCGGTGAGCAGTTCTTC. It yields the protein CASSKSGEQFF.

This clone was counted between two and nine times. The chain combines TRBV3-1 (or the pseudogene TRBV3-2) with TRBJ1-2, with 11 bases lining up with TRBD1. CDR3 size: 15 residues. The germline V gene has CDR1 LGHDT and CDR2 YNNKEL (reference sequence). Germline trimming cut 2 bases from V and 2 bases from J; bases unmatched to any gene: 1. CDR3 protein: CASSQRDRGNYGYTF. As DNA, the CDR3 is TGTGCCAGCAGCCAAAGGGACAGGGGGAACTATGGCTACACCTTC.

The genes are TRBV19 and TRBJ2-7; 9 bases are a match to TRBD1. With V trimmed by 4 bases and J by 5 bases, 6 bases remained unmatched. CDR1 and CDR2 (germline): LNHDA, SQIVND (reference sequence). CDR3 length equals 14 residues. The CDR3 DNA is TGTGCCAGTAGTACCGGGACAGGGCTTCACGAGCAGTACTTC. Amino acid sequence: CASSTGTGLHEQYF.